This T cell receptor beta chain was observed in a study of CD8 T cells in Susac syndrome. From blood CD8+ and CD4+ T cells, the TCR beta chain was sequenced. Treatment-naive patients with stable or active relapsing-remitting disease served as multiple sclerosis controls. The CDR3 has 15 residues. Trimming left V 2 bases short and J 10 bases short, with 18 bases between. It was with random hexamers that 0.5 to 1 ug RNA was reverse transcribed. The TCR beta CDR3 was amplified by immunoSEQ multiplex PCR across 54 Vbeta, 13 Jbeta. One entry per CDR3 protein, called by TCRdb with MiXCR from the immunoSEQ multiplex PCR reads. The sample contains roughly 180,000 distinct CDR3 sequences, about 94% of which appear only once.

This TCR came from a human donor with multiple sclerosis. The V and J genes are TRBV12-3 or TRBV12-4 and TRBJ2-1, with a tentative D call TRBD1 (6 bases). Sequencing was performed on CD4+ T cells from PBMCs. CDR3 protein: CASSLMTGPEQEQFF. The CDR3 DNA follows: TGTGCCAGCAGTTTAATGACAGGCCCTGAGCAGGAGCAGTTCTTC.